This entry concerns a single T cell receptor beta chain. The data belong to a study of blood T cell repertoires in COVID-19. Study-wide context: COVID-19 samples from acute and convalescent phases originated in the United States, Italy and Spain. PBMCs, B-cell-depleted T cells, or T cells were the source of the cDNA or gDNA that made up the material.

Original methodology: Amplifying reference gene primers gave estimates of nucleated cell counts. Sequenced by immunoSEQ multiplex PCR; TCRdb stores in-frame clones only, minus some. V, J and clone size are those of that table, while D and trimming were read from the DNA. This sample has roughly 160,000 clones, with 85% to 90% found just once. Sequencing was carried out using peripheral blood. This TCR came from a young man with acute or convalescent COVID-19.

CDR3 sequence (DNA): TGTGCCAGCAGCTCTCGGACAGGATCCTCTGGAAACACCATATATTTT. Protein product: CASSSRTGSSGNTIYF. The chain uses TRBV11-2 and TRBJ1-3, with 7 bases lining up with TRBD1. CDR3 length equals 16 residues. Germline lookup yields CDR1 SGHAT and CDR2 FQNNGV. V was pared by 4 bases and J by 0 bases, with 6 bases of the junction left unmatched.